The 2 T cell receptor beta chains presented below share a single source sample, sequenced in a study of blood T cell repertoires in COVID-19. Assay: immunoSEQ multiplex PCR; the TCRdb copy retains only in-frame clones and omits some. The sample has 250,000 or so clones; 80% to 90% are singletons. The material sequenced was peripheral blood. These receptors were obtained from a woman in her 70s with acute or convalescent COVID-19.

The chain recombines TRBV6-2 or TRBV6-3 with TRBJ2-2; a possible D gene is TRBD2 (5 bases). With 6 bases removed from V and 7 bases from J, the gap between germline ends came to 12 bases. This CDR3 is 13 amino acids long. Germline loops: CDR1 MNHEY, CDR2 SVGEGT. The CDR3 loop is CASSPGVVGELFF. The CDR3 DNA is TGTGCCAGCAGCCCCGGGGTAGTCGGGGAGCTGTTTTTT.

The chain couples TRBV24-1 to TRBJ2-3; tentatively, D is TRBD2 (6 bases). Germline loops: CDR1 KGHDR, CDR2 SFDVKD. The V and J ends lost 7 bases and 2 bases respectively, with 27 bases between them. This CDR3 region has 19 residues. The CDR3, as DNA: TGTGCCACCAGCGAACGTCATACGGGGGTCGGTGAATCCACAGATACGCAGTATTTT. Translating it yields CATSERHTGVGESTDTQYF.